The 28 T cell receptor beta chains given below trace back to one sample, sequenced in a study of CD8 T cells in Susac syndrome. The authors reverse transcribed roughly 0.5 to 1 ug RNA with random hexamers. TCRdb re-called the immunoSEQ multiplex PCR reads with MiXCR, one entry per CDR3 protein. Of approximately 170,000 distinct CDR3 sequences in the sample, approximately 94% are singletons; the top ten hold about 0.09%. The material sequenced was CD4+ T cells from PBMCs. The receptors originated from a human donor with multiple sclerosis.

This chain links TRBV27 with TRBJ1-2, with 11 bases aligning to TRBD1. With V trimmed by 3 bases and J by 7 bases, 4 bases remained unmatched. The CDR3 covers 14 residues. CDR1 and CDR2 (germline): MNHEY, SMNVEV (reference sequence). CDR3 region: CASSFRTGGLGYTF. CDR3 nucleotides: TGTGCCAGCAGTTTCCGGACAGGGGGCCTTGGCTACACCTTC.

The V and J genes are TRBV3-1 and TRBJ2-1; 12 bases map to TRBD2. V lost 2 bases and J lost 4; bases outside the gene matches: 6. The CDR3 is 17 amino acids. Germline-derived CDR1 and CDR2 are LGHDT and YNNKEL (reference sequence). CDR3 sequence: CASSQKKTSGSYNEQFF. CDR3 sequence (DNA): TGTGCCAGCAGCCAAAAAAAGACTAGCGGGAGTTACAATGAGCAGTTCTTC.

This clonotype was seen a handful of times. The rearrangement uses TRBV7-2 and TRBJ1-5; TRBD1 is a possible D gene (5 bases). Trimming pared 5 bases from V and 6 bases from J, leaving 11 bases between. Germline-derived CDR1 and CDR2 are SGHTA and FQGNSA. The CDR3 is made up of 13 amino acids. In DNA form, the CDR3 reads TGTGCCAGCAGCCAGGGAAGGGGTCAGCCCCAGCATTTT. Amino acid sequence: CASSQGRGQPQHF.

The rearrangement links TRBV12-3 or TRBV12-4 to TRBJ2-5; D is undetermined. The CDR3 runs 14 residues. Trimming cost V 1 base and J 5 bases, with 11 bases left between them. This CDR3 reads CASSLGGRVETQYF. In DNA, the CDR3 is TGTGCCAGCAGTTTAGGAGGCCGCGTCGAGACCCAGTACTTC.

J is TRBJ1-1 and V is TRBV28; D unclear. The germline V gene has CDR1 MDHEN and CDR2 SYDVKM. This CDR3 spans 13 amino acids. Trimming stripped 7 bases from V and 0 bases from J, with 9 bases between. DNA of the CDR3: TGTGCCAGCACCACTCCGATGAACACTGAAGCTTTCTTT. Translating gives CASTTPMNTEAFF.

This clonotype came up once. This chain connects TRBV24-1 to TRBJ1-1, with D possibly TRBD1 on 5 matching bases. The CDR3 extends over 12 amino acids. Germline V gene data show CDR1 as KGHDR and CDR2 as SFDVKD. V gave up 9 bases and J gave up 1 base, with 8 bases separating them. This CDR3 reads CATGGPNTEAFF. CDR3 coding DNA: TGTGCCACCGGGGGACCGAACACTGAAGCTTTCTTT.

The rearrangement links TRBV5-1 to TRBJ1-1, with no clear D. The germline V gene encodes CDR1 SGHRS and CDR2 YFSETQ. This CDR3 has 14 residues. V lost 4 bases to trimming and J lost 0 bases, with 10 bases between them. The chain's CDR3 is CASSPGFLNTEAFF. The CDR3 DNA reads TGCGCCAGCAGCCCGGGGTTCCTGAACACTGAAGCTTTCTTT.

V usage is TRBV7-7 and J usage is TRBJ2-7, with TRBD1 matching over 8 bases. The CDR3 is made up of 16 amino acids. The V segment lost 5 bases and the J segment 3 bases; nucleotides outside the gene matches: 12. Looked up from germline, CDR1 is SSHAT and CDR2 is FNYEAQ (reference sequence). The CDR3 protein is CASSGQGLKGFYEQYF. DNA of the CDR3: TGTGCCAGCAGCGGACAGGGACTCAAAGGGTTCTACGAGCAGTACTTC.

Only a few counts were recorded for this clonotype. V is TRBV19 and J is TRBJ2-1; D is uncertain. This CDR3 has 13 amino acids. The ends were cut back, 5 bases at V and 5 bases at J, with 10 bases in the middle. In germline, CDR1 is LNHDA, CDR2 SQIVND (reference sequence). CDR3 bases: TGTGCCAGTAGTTTCGGGCCTAACAATGAGCAGTTCTTC. Translating gives CASSFGPNNEQFF.

The gene calls are TRBV12-3 or TRBV12-4 and TRBJ2-5, with TRBD2 matching 7 bases. The CDR3 totals 14 residues. The ends lost 5 bases at V and 5 bases at J; junction bases unmatched: 8. CDR3 nucleotides: TGTGCCAGCAGTCTGGGACTACTAGGGGAGACCCAGTACTTC. Amino acids: CASSLGLLGETQYF.

The chain carries TRBV12-3 or TRBV12-4 and TRBJ2-7, with D possibly matching TRBD2 (6 bases). The germline V and J ends were trimmed by 9 bases and 3 bases, with 21 bases remaining between them. The CDR3 sequence is 15 residues long. The CDR3 loop is CASVASGGSHYEQYF. In DNA form, the CDR3 reads TGTGCCAGTGTGGCGAGCGGAGGGAGCCACTACGAGCAGTACTTC.

V usage is TRBV6-5 and J usage is TRBJ2-1, with TRBD1 as a possible D gene (5 bases). This CDR3 region has 13 residues. V was trimmed by 0 bases and J by 9 bases, leaving 9 bases between them. Germline CDR1 is MNHEY and CDR2 is SVGAGI. CDR3 amino acids: CASSYSGVGEQFF. The CDR3 region has the DNA TGTGCCAGCAGTTACTCAGGGGTTGGTGAGCAGTTCTTC.

The chain is built from TRBV5-6 and TRBJ1-2, with a tentative D call TRBD1 (6 bases). Trimming cost V 6 bases and J 5 bases, with 17 bases left between them. This CDR3 contains 14 residues. In germline, CDR1 is SGHDT, CDR2 YYEEEE. The CDR3 DNA is TGTGCCAGCACCACGTCCCCGACAGGTTATGGCTACACCTTC. It encodes CASTTSPTGYGYTF. Supplemented by reference TRBV5-6 and TRBJ1-2, the full variable domain reads DAGVTQSPTHLIKTRGQQVTLRCSPKSGHDTVSWYQQALGQGPQFIFQYYEEEERQRGNFPDRFSGHQFPNYSSELNVNALLLGDSALYLCASTTSPTGYGYTFGSGTRLTVV.

The chain recombines TRBV30 with TRBJ1-1, with D tentatively TRBD1 (6 bases). V was clipped by 7 bases and J by 4 bases, with 13 bases between them. Germline assignment: CDR1 GTSNPN and CDR2 SVGIG (reference sequence). The CDR3 is 12 amino acids. CDR3 DNA sequence: TGTGCCTTAAACAGGGATCGCACTGAAGCTTTCTTT. This translates into CALNRDRTEAFF.

The V and J genes are TRBV5-1 and TRBJ1-1; a possible D gene is TRBD1 (6 bases). Trimming took 4 bases from V and 4 from J, leaving 14 bases between them. Germline lookup yields CDR1 SGHRS and CDR2 YFSETQ. The CDR3 is 14 amino acids. CDR3 in amino acids: CASSGSKGGTEAFF. CDR3 bases: TGCGCCAGCAGCGGGTCCAAAGGGGGCACTGAAGCTTTCTTT.

The V and J genes are TRBV5-6 and TRBJ2-3, with a possible D match to TRBD1 (5 bases). CDR1 and CDR2 (germline): SGHDT, YYEEEE. V was shortened by 0 bases and J by 1 base, with 6 bases between the two germline ends. This CDR3 is built from 14 residues. The CDR3 loop is CASSLVRGTDTQYF. The CDR3 DNA reads TGTGCCAGCAGCTTGGTCAGGGGCACAGATACGCAGTATTTT.

The rearrangement joins TRBV5-8 to TRBJ2-7; 11 bases are shared with TRBD1. Germline assignment: CDR1 SGHTS and CDR2 YDEGEE. The CDR3 extends over 15 amino acids. V lost 0 bases to trimming and J lost 5 bases; unmatched junction nucleotides: 4. The CDR3 sequence is CASSLVRDRGDEQYF. The DNA of the CDR3 is TGTGCCAGCAGCTTGGTGAGGGACAGGGGGGACGAGCAGTACTTC.

This rearrangement joins TRBV29-1 to TRBJ1-1, with D uncertain. CDR3 size: 12 residues. Per the germline V gene, CDR1 is SQVTM and CDR2 is ANQGSEA. Trimming pared 4 bases from V and 6 bases from J, leaving 12 bases between. For the CDR3, the DNA is TGCAGCGTTGGAATTGCTCAAGCTGAAGCTTTCTTT. Its translation is CSVGIAQAEAFF.

The rearrangement uses TRBV11-1 and TRBJ2-5; possibly TRBD1 for D (6 bases). V lost 1 base and J 3 bases, leaving 9 bases between the germline ends. CDR3 size: 14 residues. Germline CDR1 is SGHAT and CDR2 is FQDESV (reference sequence). CDR3 residues: CASSLVDRKETQYF. CDR3 bases: TGTGCCAGCAGCTTAGTGGACAGAAAAGAGACCCAGTACTTC.

This clonotype has just one count. The rearrangement joins TRBV28 to TRBJ2-3; D is perhaps TRBD1 (6 bases). Trimming stripped 3 bases from V and 0 bases from J, with 10 bases between. This CDR3 comprises 15 residues. Germline CDR1 and CDR2: MDHEN and SYDVKM. The CDR3 DNA follows: TGTGCCAGCAGTTTCGTGGGGGCTAGCACAGATACGCAGTATTTT. Protein sequence: CASSFVGASTDTQYF. Supplemented by reference TRBV28 and TRBJ2-3, the full variable domain reads DVKVTQSSRYLVKRTGEKVFLECVQDMDHENMFWYRQDPGLGLRLIYFSYDVKMKEKGDIPEGYSVSREKKERFSLILESASTNQTSMYLCASSFVGASTDTQYFGPGTRLTVL.

The V call is TRBV7-9, the J call TRBJ2-1; D tentatively fits TRBD1 or TRBD2 (5 bases each). CDR3 size: 14 residues. Germline loops: CDR1 SEHNR, CDR2 FQNEAQ (reference sequence). The V end lost 4 bases, the J end lost 8 bases, and 15 bases lay between the germline ends. The DNA for the CDR3 is TGTGCCAGCAGCTATGGGGGAGCAGTGGATGAGCAGTTCTTC. Protein sequence: CASSYGGAVDEQFF.

The V gene is TRBV6-5, the J gene TRBJ1-3; D not resolved. The V end lost 6 bases, the J end lost 2 bases, and 11 bases lay between the germline ends. Germline assignment: CDR1 MNHEY and CDR2 SVGAGI. The CDR3 spans 14 residues. The CDR3 coding sequence is TGTGCCAGCAGGCCTACCTGGGCTGGAAACACCATATATTTT. This codes for CASRPTWAGNTIYF.

The V gene is TRBV30, the J gene TRBJ1-2; D call uncertain. Germline CDR1 GTSNPN, CDR2 SVGIG (reference sequence). V was cut by 3 bases and J by 5 bases, with 7 bases left in between. The CDR3 extends over 11 amino acids. The CDR3 DNA is TGTGCCTGGAGCCTCTTTTATGGCTACACCTTC. Protein: CAWSLFYGYTF.

This clonotype was counted only a few times. V is TRBV12-3 or TRBV12-4 and J is TRBJ1-1; D is uncertain. Trimming shortened V by 3 bases and J by 1 base, and 6 bases separated the two germline ends. The CDR3 runs 13 residues. The CDR3 sequence: CASSFRENTEAFF. The CDR3, as DNA: TGTGCCAGCAGTTTCCGCGAGAACACTGAAGCTTTCTTT.

This chain uses TRBV20-1 with TRBJ2-1; D gene uncertain. Trimming removed 2 bases from V and 8 bases from J, with 4 bases in between. The CDR3 covers 10 residues. Germline values: CDR1 DFQATT, CDR2 SNEGSKA (reference sequence). The CDR3 DNA sequence: TGCAGTGCTAGACGGCATGAGCAGTTCTTC. It translates to CSARRHEQFF.

This clonotype was detected a few times. V and J are TRBV18 and TRBJ2-7, with 8 bases lining up with TRBD1. The CDR3 is made up of 15 amino acids. The junction had 6 bases not matched to a gene; V was cut back by 5 bases and J by 0 bases. Germline CDR1 and CDR2: KGHSH and LQKENI. This CDR3 reads CASSGPGTGSYEQYF. DNA of the CDR3: TGTGCCAGCTCAGGACCCGGGACAGGCTCCTACGAGCAGTACTTC.

This chain uses TRBV7-2 with TRBJ1-5, with 7 bases aligning to TRBD1. After removal of 2 bases from V and 4 bases from J, the junction contained 11 bases not matched to a gene. This CDR3 has 17 residues. In germline, CDR1 is SGHTA, CDR2 FQGNSA. The CDR3 DNA follows: TGTGCCAGCAGCTTAAGAGGACACAGGGGAGGTAATCAGCCCCAGCATTTT. This codes for CASSLRGHRGGNQPQHF.

The V and J genes are TRBV6-2 or TRBV6-3 and TRBJ1-5, with a weak D call TRBD1 (6 bases). Germline V CDR1 and CDR2: MNHEY, SVGEGT. V lost 5 bases to trimming and J lost 1 base, with 12 bases between them. This CDR3 is built from 15 residues. Here the CDR3 reads CASSPQTGSNQPQHF. The CDR3 nucleotides are TGTGCCAGCAGTCCCCAGACAGGAAGCAATCAGCCCCAGCATTTT.